The clone carrying this TCR beta chain was seen a single time. Antigen unknown. TCRdb re-called the RT-PCR reads with MiXCR, one entry per CDR3 protein. The profile shows more than 600,000 distinct CDR3 sequences, less than 20% of them singletons. The data derive from a study of response to subunit inactivated influenza vaccine. Whole-study results and caveats: It was suggested by the authors that few new T cells are recruited by each seasonal influenza vaccination.

The CDR3 is 17 amino acids. The ends lost 2 bases at V and 0 bases at J; junction bases unmatched: 3. Germline V lookup: CDR1 SGHVS, CDR2 FQNEAQ. The receptor was derived from a man aged 50-60 years who received an inactivated influenza vaccine. This rearrangement joins TRBV7-8 to TRBJ2-6; TRBD1 agrees at 8 bases. Material: PBMCs from blood, obtained around 5 days after vaccination. This CDR3 reads CASSLQDRGSGANVLTF. DNA of the CDR3: TGTGCCAGCAGCTTACAAGACAGGGGCTCTGGGGCCAACGTCCTGACTTTC.